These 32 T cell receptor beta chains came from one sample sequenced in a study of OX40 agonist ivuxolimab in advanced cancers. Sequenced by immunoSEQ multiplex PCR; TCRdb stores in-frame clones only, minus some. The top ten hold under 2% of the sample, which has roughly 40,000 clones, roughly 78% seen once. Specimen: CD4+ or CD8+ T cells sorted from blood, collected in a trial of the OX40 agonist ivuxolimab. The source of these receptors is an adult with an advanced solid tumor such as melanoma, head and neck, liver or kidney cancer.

The chain's CDR3 is CSVEDPRGSGGNTIYF. The CDR3 DNA follows: TGCAGCGTTGAAGATCCCAGGGGAAGTGGTGGAAACACCATATATTTT. The chain recombines TRBV29-1 with TRBJ1-3; tentative D call: TRBD1 (6 bases). Trimming took 0 bases from V and 3 from J, leaving 15 bases between them. CDR3 size: 16 residues. Germline-derived CDR1 and CDR2 are SQVTM and ANQGSEA.

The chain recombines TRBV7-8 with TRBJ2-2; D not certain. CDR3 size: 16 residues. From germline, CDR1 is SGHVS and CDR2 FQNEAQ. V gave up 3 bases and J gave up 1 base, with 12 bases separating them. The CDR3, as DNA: TGTGCCAGCAGCTTTCTGCGTTTAGGGAACACCGGGGAGCTGTTTTTT. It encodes CASSFLRLGNTGELFF.

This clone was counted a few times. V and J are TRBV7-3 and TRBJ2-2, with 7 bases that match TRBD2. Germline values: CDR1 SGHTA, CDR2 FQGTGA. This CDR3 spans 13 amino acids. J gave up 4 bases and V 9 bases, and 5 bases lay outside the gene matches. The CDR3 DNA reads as TGTGCCAGTAAAGCGGGGCCCACCGGGGAGCTGTTTTTT. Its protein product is CASKAGPTGELFF.

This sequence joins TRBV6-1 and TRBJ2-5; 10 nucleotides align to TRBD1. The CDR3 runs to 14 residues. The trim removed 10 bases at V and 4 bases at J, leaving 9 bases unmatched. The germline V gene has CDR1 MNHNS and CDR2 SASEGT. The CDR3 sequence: CATRDRGIIETQYF. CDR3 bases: TGTGCCACCAGGGACAGGGGAATAATAGAGACCCAGTACTTC.

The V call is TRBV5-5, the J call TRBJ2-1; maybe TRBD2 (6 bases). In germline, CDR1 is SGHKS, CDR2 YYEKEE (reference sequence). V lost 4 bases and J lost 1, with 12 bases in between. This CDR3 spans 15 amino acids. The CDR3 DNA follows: TGTGCCAGCAGCCGCGAGGAGGGTTCCTACAATGAGCAGTTCTTC. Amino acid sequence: CASSREEGSYNEQFF.

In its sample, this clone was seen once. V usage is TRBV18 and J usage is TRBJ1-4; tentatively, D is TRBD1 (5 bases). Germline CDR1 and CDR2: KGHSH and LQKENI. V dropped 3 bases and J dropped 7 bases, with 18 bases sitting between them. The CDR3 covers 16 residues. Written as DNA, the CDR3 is TGTGCCAGCTCACCTTTCCGACAGCAGAGGGGTGAAAAACTGTTTTTT. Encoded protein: CASSPFRQQRGEKLFF.

The CDR3, as DNA: TGTGCCTGGATGGGCGACTCTGGAAACACCATATATTTT. This gives the protein CAWMGDSGNTIYF. V usage is TRBV30 and J usage is TRBJ1-3; D gene ambiguous. V was pared by 4 bases and J by 0 bases, with 7 bases between. Germline CDR1 is GTSNPN and CDR2 is SVGIG (reference sequence). The CDR3 spans 13 residues.

CDR3 DNA sequence: TGTGCCAGCTCACCAGGGGCTCAAGAGACCCAGTACTTC. Translation: CASSPGAQETQYF. This chain joins TRBV18 and TRBJ2-5, with D possibly matching TRBD1 (5 bases). The germline V gene encodes CDR1 KGHSH and CDR2 LQKENI. The ends were cut back, 2 bases at V and 2 bases at J, with 6 bases in the middle. The CDR3 is 13 amino acids.

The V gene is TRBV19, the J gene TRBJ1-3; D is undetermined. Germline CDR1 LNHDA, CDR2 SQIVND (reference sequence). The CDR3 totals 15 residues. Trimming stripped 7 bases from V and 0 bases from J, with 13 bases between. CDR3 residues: CASTSSGYSGNTIYF. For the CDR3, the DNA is TGTGCCAGTACCTCCTCGGGATACTCTGGAAACACCATATATTTT.

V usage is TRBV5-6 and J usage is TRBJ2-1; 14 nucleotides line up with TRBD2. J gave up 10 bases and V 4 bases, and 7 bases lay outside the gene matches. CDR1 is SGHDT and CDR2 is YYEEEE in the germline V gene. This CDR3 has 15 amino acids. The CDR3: CASSTTGLAGVEQFF. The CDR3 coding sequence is TGTGCCAGCAGCACAACGGGACTAGCGGGAGTGGAGCAGTTCTTC. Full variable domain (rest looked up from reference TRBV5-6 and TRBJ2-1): DAGVTQSPTHLIKTRGQQVTLRCSPKSGHDTVSWYQQALGQGPQFIFQYYEEEERQRGNFPDRFSGHQFPNYSSELNVNALLLGDSALYLCASSTTGLAGVEQFFGPGTRLTVL.

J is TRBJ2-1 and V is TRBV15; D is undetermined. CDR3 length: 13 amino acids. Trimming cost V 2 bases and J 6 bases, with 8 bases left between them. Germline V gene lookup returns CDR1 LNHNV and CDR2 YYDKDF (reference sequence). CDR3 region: CATSRNPSNEQFF. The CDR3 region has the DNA TGTGCCACCAGCAGAAACCCCAGCAATGAGCAGTTCTTC.

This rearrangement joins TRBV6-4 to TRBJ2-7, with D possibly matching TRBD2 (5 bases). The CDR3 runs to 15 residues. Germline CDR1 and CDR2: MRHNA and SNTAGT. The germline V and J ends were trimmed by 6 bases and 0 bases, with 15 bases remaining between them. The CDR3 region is CASRTAGNLSYEQYF. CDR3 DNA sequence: TGTGCCAGCAGGACCGCCGGGAACCTCTCCTACGAGCAGTACTTC.

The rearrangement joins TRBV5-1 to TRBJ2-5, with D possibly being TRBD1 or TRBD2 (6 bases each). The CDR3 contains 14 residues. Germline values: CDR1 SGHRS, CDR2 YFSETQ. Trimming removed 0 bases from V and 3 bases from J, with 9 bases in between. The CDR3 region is CASSLARGEETQYF. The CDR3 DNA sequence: TGCGCCAGCAGCTTGGCTAGGGGGGAAGAGACCCAGTACTTC. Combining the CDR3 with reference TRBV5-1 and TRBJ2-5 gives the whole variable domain KAGVTQTPRYLIKTRGQQVTLSCSPISGHRSVSWYQQTPGQGLQFLFEYFSETQRNKGNFPGRFSGRQFSNSRSEMNVSTLELGDSALYLCASSLARGEETQYFGPGTRLLVL.

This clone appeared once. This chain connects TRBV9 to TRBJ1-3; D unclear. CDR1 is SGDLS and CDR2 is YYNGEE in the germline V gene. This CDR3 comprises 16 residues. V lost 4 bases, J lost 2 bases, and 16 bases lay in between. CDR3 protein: CASSPQVGGAGNTIYF. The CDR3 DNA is TGTGCCAGCAGCCCGCAAGTAGGAGGCGCTGGAAACACCATATATTTT.

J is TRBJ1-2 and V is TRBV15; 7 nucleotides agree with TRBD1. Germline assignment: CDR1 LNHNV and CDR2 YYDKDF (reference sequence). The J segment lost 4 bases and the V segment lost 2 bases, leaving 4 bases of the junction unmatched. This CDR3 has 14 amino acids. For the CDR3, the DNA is TGTGCCACCAGCAGATCGGGACAGATCTATGGCTACACCTTC. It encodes CATSRSGQIYGYTF.

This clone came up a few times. CDR3 sequence reads: CASNRAGGYGYTF. The CDR3 DNA is TGTGCCAGCAATAGGGCAGGGGGCTATGGCTACACCTTC. The chain is built from TRBV9 and TRBJ1-2; 7 nucleotides align to TRBD1. This CDR3 contains 13 residues. The ends lost 6 bases at V and 4 bases at J; junction bases unmatched: 6. In germline, CDR1 is SGDLS, CDR2 YYNGEE.

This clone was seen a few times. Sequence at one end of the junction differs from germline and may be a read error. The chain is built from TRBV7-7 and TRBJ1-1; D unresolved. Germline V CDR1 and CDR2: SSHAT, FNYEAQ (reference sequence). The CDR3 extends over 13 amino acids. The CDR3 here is CASSHGVNTEAFF. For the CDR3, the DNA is TGTGCTAGCAGCCACGGGGTGAACACTGAAGCTTTCTTT.

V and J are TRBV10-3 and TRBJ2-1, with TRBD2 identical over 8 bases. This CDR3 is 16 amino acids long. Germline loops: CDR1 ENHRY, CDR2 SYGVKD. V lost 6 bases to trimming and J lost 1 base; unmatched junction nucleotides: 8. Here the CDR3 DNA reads TGTGCCATCAGGACAGCGGGGGAGACGTCCTACAATGAGCAGTTCTTC. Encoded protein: CAIRTAGETSYNEQFF.

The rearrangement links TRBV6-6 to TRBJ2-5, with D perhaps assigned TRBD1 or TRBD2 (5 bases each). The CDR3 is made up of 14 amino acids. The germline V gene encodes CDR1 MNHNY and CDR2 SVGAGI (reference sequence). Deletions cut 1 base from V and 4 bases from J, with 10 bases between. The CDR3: CASSYLGRGETQYF. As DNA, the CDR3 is TGTGCCAGCAGTTACTTGGGACGTGGAGAGACCCAGTACTTC.

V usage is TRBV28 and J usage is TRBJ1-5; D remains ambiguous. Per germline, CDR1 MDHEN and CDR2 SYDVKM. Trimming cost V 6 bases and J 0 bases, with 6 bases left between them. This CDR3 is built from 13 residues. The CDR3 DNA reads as TGTGCCAGCAGAACCAATAGCAATCAGCCCCAGCATTTT. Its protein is CASRTNSNQPQHF.

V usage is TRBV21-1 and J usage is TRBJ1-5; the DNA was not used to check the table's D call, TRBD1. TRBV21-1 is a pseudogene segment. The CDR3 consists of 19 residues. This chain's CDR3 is CDPSPSTGVGAPCNQPQHF. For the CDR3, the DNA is TGTGACCCGAGTCCCTCGACAGGGGTGGGGGCACCCTGCAATCAGCCCCAGCATTTT.

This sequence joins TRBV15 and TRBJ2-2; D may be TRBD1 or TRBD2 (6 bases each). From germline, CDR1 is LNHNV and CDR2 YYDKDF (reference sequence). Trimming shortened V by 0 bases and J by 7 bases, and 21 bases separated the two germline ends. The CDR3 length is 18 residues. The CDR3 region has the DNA TGTGCCACCAGCAGAGAGGGTACGGGGGCCTTCTGGATCGGGGAGCTGTTTTTT. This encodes CATSREGTGAFWIGELFF.

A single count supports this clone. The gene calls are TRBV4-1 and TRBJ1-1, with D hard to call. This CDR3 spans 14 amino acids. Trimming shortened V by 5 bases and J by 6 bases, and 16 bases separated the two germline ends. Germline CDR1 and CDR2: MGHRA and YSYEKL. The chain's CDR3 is CASSAPTAGPEAFF. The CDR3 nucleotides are TGCGCCAGCAGCGCGCCGACGGCGGGCCCTGAAGCTTTCTTT.

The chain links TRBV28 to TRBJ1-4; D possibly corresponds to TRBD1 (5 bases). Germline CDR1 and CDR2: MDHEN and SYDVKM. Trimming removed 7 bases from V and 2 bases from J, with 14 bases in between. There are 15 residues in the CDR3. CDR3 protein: CASISGGGTNEKLFF. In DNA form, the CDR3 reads TGTGCCAGCATCTCTGGCGGGGGGACTAATGAAAAACTGTTTTTT.

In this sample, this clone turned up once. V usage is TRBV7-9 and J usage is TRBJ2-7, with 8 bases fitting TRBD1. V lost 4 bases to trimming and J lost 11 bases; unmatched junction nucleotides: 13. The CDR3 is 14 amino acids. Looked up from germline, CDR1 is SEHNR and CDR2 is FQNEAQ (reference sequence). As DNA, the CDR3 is TGTGCCAGCAGCTCTTCTGGACAGGGCCGCTCGGAGTACTTC. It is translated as CASSSSGQGRSEYF.

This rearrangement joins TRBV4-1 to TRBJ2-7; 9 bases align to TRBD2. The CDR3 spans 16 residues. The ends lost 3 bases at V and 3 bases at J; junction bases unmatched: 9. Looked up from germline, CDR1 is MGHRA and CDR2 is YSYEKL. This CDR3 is CASSHGRGGVFYEQYF. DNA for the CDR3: TGCGCCAGCAGCCACGGTCGCGGGGGGGTCTTCTACGAGCAGTACTTC.

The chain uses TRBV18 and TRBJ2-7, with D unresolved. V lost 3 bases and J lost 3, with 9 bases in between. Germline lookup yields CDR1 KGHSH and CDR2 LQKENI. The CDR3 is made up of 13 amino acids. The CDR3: CASSPQQHYEQYF. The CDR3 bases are TGTGCCAGCTCACCCCAACAGCACTACGAGCAGTACTTC.

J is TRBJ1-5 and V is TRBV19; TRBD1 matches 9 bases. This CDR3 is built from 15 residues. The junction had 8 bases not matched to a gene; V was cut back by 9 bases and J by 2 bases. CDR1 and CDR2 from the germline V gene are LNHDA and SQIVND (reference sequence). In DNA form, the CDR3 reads TGTGCCAGCCACCTGGACAGGGGTCGCAATCAGCCCCAGCATTTT. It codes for CASHLDRGRNQPQHF.

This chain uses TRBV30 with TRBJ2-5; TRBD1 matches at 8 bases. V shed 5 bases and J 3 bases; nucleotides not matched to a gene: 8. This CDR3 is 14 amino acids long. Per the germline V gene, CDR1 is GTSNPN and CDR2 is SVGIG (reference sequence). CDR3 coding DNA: TGTGCCTGGCAGCCCGGGACAGGAGAAGAGACCCAGTACTTC. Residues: CAWQPGTGEETQYF.

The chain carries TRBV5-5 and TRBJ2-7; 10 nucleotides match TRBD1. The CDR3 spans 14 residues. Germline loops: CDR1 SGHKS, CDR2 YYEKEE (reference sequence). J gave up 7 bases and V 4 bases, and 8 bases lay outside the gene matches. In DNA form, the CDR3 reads TGTGCCAGCAGCCTCCTGACAGGGGGCGGAGAGCAGTACTTC. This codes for CASSLLTGGGEQYF.

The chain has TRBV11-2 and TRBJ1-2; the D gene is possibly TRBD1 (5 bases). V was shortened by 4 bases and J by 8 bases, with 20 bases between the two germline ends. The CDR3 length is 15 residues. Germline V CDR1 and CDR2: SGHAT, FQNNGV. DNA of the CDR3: TGTGCCAGCAGCTACCGGGACCTAAGCTCGATGGGCTACACCTTC. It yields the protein CASSYRDLSSMGYTF. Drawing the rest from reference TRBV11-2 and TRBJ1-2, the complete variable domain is EAGVAQSPRYKIIEKRQSVAFWCNPISGHATLYWYQQILGQGPKLLIQFQNNGVVDDSQLPKDRFSAERLKGVDSTLKIQPAKLEDSAVYLCASSYRDLSSMGYTFGSGTRLTVV.

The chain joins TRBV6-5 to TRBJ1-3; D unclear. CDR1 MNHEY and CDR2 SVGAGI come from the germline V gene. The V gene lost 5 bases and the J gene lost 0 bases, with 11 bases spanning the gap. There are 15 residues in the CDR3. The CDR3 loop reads CASSPMARSGNTIYF. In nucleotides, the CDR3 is TGTGCCAGCAGTCCTATGGCCCGCTCTGGAAACACCATATATTTT.